A single sample gave rise to the 29 T cell receptor beta chains below, sequenced in a study of blood T cell repertoires in COVID-19 (dated by TCRdb to the early 2020s). The library came from the immunoSEQ multiplex PCR assay. The table was pulled from immuneACCESS by TCRdb, which kept in-frame rearrangements only. Such tables lose some clones; where checked, under half of the loss comes from unresolved V genes, and the rest has no known cause. Here the sample has a few hundred thousand clones; approximately 89% occur a single time. Clones ranked in the top ten supply 1.7% of the sample. Sequencing was done on a sample of PBMCs or T cells enriched from blood (not recorded which). Receptor source: a woman in her 30s who had recovered from COVID-19.

The V gene is TRBV5-1, the J gene TRBJ1-1, with 9 nucleotides matching TRBD1. The V segment lost 3 bases and the J segment 6 bases; nucleotides outside the gene matches: 9. Germline CDR1 is SGHRS and CDR2 is YFSETQ. The CDR3 totals 15 residues. The DNA for the CDR3 is TGCGCCAGCAGCTATAAACAGGGGGCAGGAGCTGAAGCTTTCTTT. This translates into CASSYKQGAGAEAFF.

This sequence joins TRBV3-1 (or the pseudogene TRBV3-2) and TRBJ1-6, with D possibly being TRBD1 (5 bases). This CDR3 comprises 15 residues. The V end lost 0 bases, the J end lost 8 bases, and 11 bases lay between the germline ends. Germline V gene data show CDR1 as LGHDT and CDR2 as YNNKEL (reference sequence). CDR3 nucleotides: TGTGCCAGCAGCCAAGATGTAGGGGCCGATTCACCCCTCCACTTT. It yields the protein CASSQDVGADSPLHF.

The DNA for the CDR3 is TGTGCCAGCAGAACAGCCGACTATGGCTACACCTTC. Its translation is CASRTADYGYTF. V usage is TRBV2 and J usage is TRBJ1-2; D remains ambiguous. The CDR3 loop spans 12 amino acids. Trimming shortened V by 6 bases and J by 3 bases, and 8 bases separated the two germline ends. Germline V gene lookup returns CDR1 SNHLY and CDR2 FYNNEI.

This chain connects TRBV30 to TRBJ2-2; the D gene is possibly TRBD1 (5 bases). The CDR3 spans 15 residues. Germline CDR1 is GTSNPN and CDR2 is SVGIG (reference sequence). V lost 0 bases, J lost 1 base, and 9 bases lay in between. CDR3 in amino acids: CAWSVPDRNTGELFF. CDR3 nucleotides: TGTGCCTGGAGTGTACCTGACAGGAACACCGGGGAGCTGTTTTTT.

This chain connects TRBV24-1 to TRBJ2-1; the match to TRBD2 covers 7 bases. Germline loops: CDR1 KGHDR, CDR2 SFDVKD. With V trimmed by 9 bases and J by 6 bases, 13 bases remained unmatched. The CDR3 has 15 amino acids. The CDR3 region is CATGNGGRGVNEQFF. The CDR3 DNA is TGTGCCACCGGGAACGGAGGGAGGGGTGTCAATGAGCAGTTCTTC.

V and J are TRBV3-1 (or the pseudogene TRBV3-2) and TRBJ2-2, with TRBD2 matching over 12 bases. CDR3 length: 14 amino acids. CDR1 is LGHDT and CDR2 is YNNKEL in the germline V gene (reference sequence). Trimming took 8 bases from V and 6 from J; bases not matched to a gene: 4. The CDR3 bases are TGTGCCAGCTCACGGACTAGCGGGGCCGGGGAGCTGTTTTTT. Translating gives CASSRTSGAGELFF.

The chain is built from TRBV7-2 and TRBJ1-1; D remains ambiguous. Trimming shortened V by 5 bases and J by 1 base, and 11 bases separated the two germline ends. Germline V gene lookup returns CDR1 SGHTA and CDR2 FQGNSA. This CDR3 has 14 residues. The CDR3 DNA reads TGTGCCAGCAGCCTCGCCCCCAGGAACACTGAAGCTTTCTTT. This translates into CASSLAPRNTEAFF. Full variable domain (missing parts from reference TRBV7-2 and TRBJ1-1): GAGVSQSPSNKVTEKGKDVELRCDPISGHTALYWYRQSLGQGLEFLIYFQGNSAPDKSGLPSDRFSAERTGGSVSTLTIQRTQQEDSAVYLCASSLAPRNTEAFFGQGTRLTVV.

Here the CDR3 DNA reads TGCGCCAGCCAGACTGATCAGCCCCAGCATTTT. Translation: CASQTDQPQHF. The chain employs TRBV10-1 and TRBJ1-5, with D hard to call. Germline values: CDR1 WNHNN, CDR2 SYGVQD (reference sequence). This CDR3 is 11 amino acids long. V dropped 8 bases and J dropped 5 bases, with 7 bases sitting between them.

V is TRBV9 and J is TRBJ2-1, with D unclear. The CDR3 totals 16 residues. V lost 0 bases, J lost 1 base, and 11 bases lay in between. Germline lookup yields CDR1 SGDLS and CDR2 YYNGEE. CDR3 protein: CASSVGLRRSYNEQFF. CDR3 DNA sequence: TGTGCCAGCAGCGTAGGTCTGCGGAGATCCTACAATGAGCAGTTCTTC.

This chain connects TRBV2 to TRBJ2-3; no definite D call. The CDR3 covers 14 residues. Germline CDR1 reads SNHLY; CDR2 reads FYNNEI. The V gene lost 3 bases and the J gene lost 2 bases, with 9 bases spanning the gap. CDR3 coding DNA: TGTGCCAGCAGTGAGGCGCGGAACACAGATACGCAGTATTTT. Residues: CASSEARNTDTQYF.

The chain carries TRBV4-1 and TRBJ2-1; 8 bases map to TRBD2. CDR1 and CDR2 from the germline V gene are MGHRA and YSYEKL. The V and J ends lost 0 bases and 6 bases, in that order; junction bases with no gene match: 4. The CDR3 is 15 amino acids. The chain's CDR3 is CASSQDQGTSNEQFF. As DNA, the CDR3 is TGCGCCAGCAGCCAAGATCAAGGGACTAGCAATGAGCAGTTCTTC.

The sample holds a few counts of this clone. This rearrangement joins TRBV5-6 to TRBJ1-2; TRBD1 is a possible D gene (6 bases). CDR1 and CDR2 from the germline V gene are SGHDT and YYEEEE. The CDR3 consists of 13 residues. Deletions cut 4 bases from V and 5 bases from J, with 12 bases between. The CDR3 DNA reads TGTGCCAGCAGCCGCGACAGGATGTATGGCTACACCTTC. It translates to CASSRDRMYGYTF.

This clone was found a few times. The chain recombines TRBV6-5 with TRBJ1-1; tentatively, D is TRBD1 (6 bases). The V end lost 0 bases, the J end lost 5 bases, and 13 bases lay between the germline ends. Germline V CDR1 and CDR2: MNHEY, SVGAGI. The CDR3 has 15 residues. This chain's CDR3 is CASSYSSRGRTEAFF. CDR3 DNA sequence: TGTGCCAGCAGTTACTCTTCCAGGGGTCGAACTGAAGCTTTCTTT.

The gene calls are TRBV7-9 and TRBJ1-4, with 9 nucleotides matching TRBD1. V gave up 1 base and J gave up 5 bases; unmatched junction bases: 5. Germline CDR1 reads SEHNR; CDR2 reads FQNEAQ (reference sequence). This CDR3 comprises 16 residues. The CDR3 DNA follows: TGTGCCAGCAGCTTAGGATATGGACAGGGGAATGAAAAACTGTTTTTT. It yields the protein CASSLGYGQGNEKLFF.

This clone has a single count. This chain connects TRBV19 to TRBJ2-7; perhaps TRBD1 as D (6 bases). The germline V and J ends were trimmed by 1 base and 5 bases, with 12 bases remaining between them. CDR3 length equals 14 residues. CDR1 is LNHDA, CDR2 SQIVND, per germline (reference sequence). Here the CDR3 reads CASSIGTAKDEQYF. CDR3 DNA: TGTGCCAGTAGTATAGGGACAGCTAAGGACGAGCAGTACTTC. Based on the CDR3 plus reference TRBV19 and TRBJ2-7, the full variable domain is DGGITQSPKYLFRKEGQNVTLSCEQNLNHDAMYWYRQDPGQGLRLIYYSQIVNDFQKGDIAEGYSVSREKKESFPLTVTSAQKNPTAFYLCASSIGTAKDEQYFGPGTRLTVT.

This clone came up a few times. The chain uses TRBV9 and TRBJ1-2, with 8 positions matching TRBD1. Trimming took 0 bases from V and 6 from J; bases not matched to a gene: 1. The CDR3 is 13 residues long. CDR1 is SGDLS, CDR2 YYNGEE, per germline. CDR3 residues: CASSVAGGDGYTF. The DNA for the CDR3 is TGTGCCAGCAGCGTAGCAGGGGGCGATGGCTACACCTTC.

The V and J genes are TRBV7-2 and TRBJ1-4, with 8 bases matching TRBD1. The CDR3 extends over 16 amino acids. Germline V CDR1 and CDR2: SGHTA, FQGNSA. The V gene end was trimmed by 1 base and the J gene end by 5 bases; junction bases not matched to a gene: 6. In nucleotides, the CDR3 is TGTGCCAGCAGCTTAGATTGGGGACAGGAGAATGAAAAACTGTTTTTT. Translating gives CASSLDWGQENEKLFF.

The V gene is TRBV28, the J gene TRBJ2-7, with 9 bases fitting TRBD1. J was trimmed by 5 bases and V by 6 bases; bases with no gene match: 8. The CDR3 contains 14 residues. The germline gives CDR1 MDHEN, CDR2 SYDVKM. Here the CDR3 reads CASRPPGQGNEQYF. In nucleotides, the CDR3 is TGTGCCAGCAGACCACCGGGACAGGGTAACGAGCAGTACTTC. The whole variable domain, filled in from reference TRBV28 and TRBJ2-7, reads DVKVTQSSRYLVKRTGEKVFLECVQDMDHENMFWYRQDPGLGLRLIYFSYDVKMKEKGDIPEGYSVSREKKERFSLILESASTNQTSMYLCASRPPGQGNEQYFGPGTRLTVT.

The rearrangement joins TRBV7-6 to TRBJ2-1; TRBD2 is a possible D gene (5 bases). The germline V and J ends were trimmed by 0 bases and 10 bases, with 22 bases remaining between them. The CDR3 is made up of 17 amino acids. Germline V gene data show CDR1 as SGHVS and CDR2 as FNYEAQ. The CDR3 is CASSLARISGAPLEQFF. The CDR3 DNA reads TGTGCCAGCAGCTTAGCGAGGATAAGCGGAGCCCCGCTCGAGCAGTTCTTC.

The chain combines TRBV29-1 with TRBJ1-1; 7 positions agree with TRBD1. The CDR3 extends over 13 amino acids. Per the germline V gene, CDR1 is SQVTM and CDR2 is ANQGSEA. The junction had 6 bases not matched to a gene; V was cut back by 5 bases and J by 3 bases. The CDR3 loop is CSVRTGLDTEAFF. DNA for the CDR3: TGCAGCGTTAGGACAGGATTAGACACTGAAGCTTTCTTT.

The count of this clone is one. Written as DNA, the CDR3 is TGTGCCAGCAGCCAGGACGGGAGGAGCGACGAGCAGTACTTC. It specifies CASSQDGRSDEQYF. V usage is TRBV4-2 and J usage is TRBJ2-7; TRBD2 aligns across 7 bases. The V and J ends lost 3 bases and 5 bases, in that order; junction bases with no gene match: 7. Germline values: CDR1 LGHNA, CDR2 YNFKEQ. The CDR3 runs to 14 residues.

The V call is TRBV19, the J call TRBJ1-2; 11 bases line up with TRBD1. Germline CDR1 LNHDA, CDR2 SQIVND (reference sequence). The ends lost 4 bases at V and 8 bases at J; junction bases unmatched: 6. The CDR3 is 14 amino acids. The CDR3 DNA follows: TGTGCCAGTAGTAGGACAGGGGGCGCGGTAGGCTACACCTTC. Translated: CASSRTGGAVGYTF.

The chain combines TRBV6-5 with TRBJ1-4, with a tentative D call TRBD1 (6 bases). The CDR3 runs to 14 residues. The ends were cut back, 8 bases at V and 7 bases at J, with 17 bases in the middle. Germline loops: CDR1 MNHEY, CDR2 SVGAGI. CDR3 DNA sequence: TGTGCCAGCTCGGTTAGGGGGAGTCTTGAAAAACTGTTTTTT. Translating it yields CASSVRGSLEKLFF.

The chain uses TRBV6-5 and TRBJ2-7, with D possibly being TRBD2 (5 bases). The CDR3 contains 13 residues. Germline CDR1 is MNHEY and CDR2 is SVGAGI. Trimming shortened V by 9 bases and J by 3 bases, and 15 bases separated the two germline ends. For the CDR3, the DNA is TGTGCCAGTAGGGAGCAGAGACGCTACGAGCAGTACTTC. Its protein is CASREQRRYEQYF.

This clone was detected once. V and J are TRBV6-1 and TRBJ2-5; D might be TRBD1 (6 bases). The CDR3 length is 15 residues. CDR1 is MNHNS and CDR2 is SASEGT in the germline V gene. V lost 3 bases, J lost 5 bases, and 16 bases lay in between. The CDR3 protein is CASSELKGVAETQYF. CDR3 DNA: TGTGCCAGCAGTGAGTTGAAGGGGGTAGCGGAGACCCAGTACTTC.

CDR3 protein: CASSSNRDSLFGQPQHF. CDR3 coding DNA: TGTGCCAGCAGTTCGAACAGGGACAGCCTTTTTGGGCAGCCCCAGCATTTT. The chain employs TRBV7-3 and TRBJ1-5; 7 positions agree with TRBD1. V lost 6 bases and J lost 7; bases outside the gene matches: 18. The CDR3 has 17 residues. From germline, CDR1 is SGHTA and CDR2 FQGTGA.

The chain recombines TRBV19 with TRBJ2-1, with 11 bases aligning to TRBD2. V shed 5 bases, J shed 6 bases, and the junction held 9 bases outside the gene matches. CDR1 and CDR2 from the germline V gene are LNHDA and SQIVND (reference sequence). The CDR3 contains 16 residues. The DNA for the CDR3 is TGTGCCAGTAGTTCCTATAGCGGGAGGGTTGCCAATGAGCAGTTCTTC. It translates to CASSSYSGRVANEQFF. The variable domain in full, completed from reference TRBV19 and TRBJ2-1, reads DGGITQSPKYLFRKEGQNVTLSCEQNLNHDAMYWYRQDPGQGLRLIYYSQIVNDFQKGDIAEGYSVSREKKESFPLTVTSAQKNPTAFYLCASSSYSGRVANEQFFGPGTRLTVL.

J is TRBJ2-1 and V is TRBV6-2 or TRBV6-3, with a tentative D call TRBD2 (7 bases). The germline V and J ends were trimmed by 0 bases and 6 bases, with 12 bases remaining between them. CDR1 and CDR2 (germline): MNHEY, SVGEGT. This CDR3 comprises 15 residues. The DNA of the CDR3 is TGTGCCAGCAGTTACTCGGGGGGGCTAGGCAATGAGCAGTTCTTC. Protein: CASSYSGGLGNEQFF.

This rearrangement joins TRBV7-2 to TRBJ2-1, with D perhaps matching TRBD1 (6 bases). The CDR3 covers 15 residues. The V gene's germline CDR1 is SGHTA and CDR2 FQGNSA. Trimming removed 5 bases at V and 5 bases at J, with 16 bases between. In nucleotides, the CDR3 is TGTGCCAGCAGCGAGGGGACACTAAGAGACAATGAGCAGTTCTTC. Its translation is CASSEGTLRDNEQFF.